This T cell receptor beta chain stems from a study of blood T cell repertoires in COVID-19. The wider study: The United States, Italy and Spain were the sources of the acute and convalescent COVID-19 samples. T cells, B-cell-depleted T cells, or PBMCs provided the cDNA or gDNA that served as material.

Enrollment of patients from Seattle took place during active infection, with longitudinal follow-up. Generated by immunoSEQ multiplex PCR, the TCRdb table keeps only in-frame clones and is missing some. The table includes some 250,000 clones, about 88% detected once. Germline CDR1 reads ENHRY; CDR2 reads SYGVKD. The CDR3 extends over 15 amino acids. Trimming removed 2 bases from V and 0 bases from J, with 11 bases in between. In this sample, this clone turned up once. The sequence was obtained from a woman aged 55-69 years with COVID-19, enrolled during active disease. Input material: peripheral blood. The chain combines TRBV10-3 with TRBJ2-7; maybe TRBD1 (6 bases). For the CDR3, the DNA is TGTGCCATCAGTGAGACAGGGCAATTCTCCTACGAGCAGTACTTC. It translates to CAISETGQFSYEQYF.